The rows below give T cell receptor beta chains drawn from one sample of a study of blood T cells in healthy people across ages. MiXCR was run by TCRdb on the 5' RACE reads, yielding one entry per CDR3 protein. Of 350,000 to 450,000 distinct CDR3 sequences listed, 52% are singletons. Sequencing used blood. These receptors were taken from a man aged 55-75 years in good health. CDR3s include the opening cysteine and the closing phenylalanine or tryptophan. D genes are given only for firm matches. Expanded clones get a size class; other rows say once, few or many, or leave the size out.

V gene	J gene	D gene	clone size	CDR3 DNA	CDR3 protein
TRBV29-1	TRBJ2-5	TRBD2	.	TGCAGCGTTGTCTCCGGGACTAGCGGTAATGAGCAGTACTTC	CSVVSGTSGNEQYF
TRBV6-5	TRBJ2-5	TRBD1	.	TGTGCCAGCAGGAGGGTACAGGGGGTAGAGACCCAGTACTTC	CASRRVQGVETQYF
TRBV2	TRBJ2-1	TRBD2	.	TGTGCCAGCAGGAACAGCGGGGGGGCTTTTGAGCAGTTCTTC	CASRNSGGAFEQFF
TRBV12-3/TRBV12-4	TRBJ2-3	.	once	TGTGCCAGCAGTTTATACCCTCCAGGTAGCCTGAGCACAGATACGCAGTATTTT	CASSLYPPGSLSTDTQYF
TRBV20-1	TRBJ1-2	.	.	TGCAGTGCCCTTGGGACCTTCAACTATGGCTACACCTTC	CSALGTFNYGYTF
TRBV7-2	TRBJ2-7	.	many	TGTGCCAGCAGCTCTTCCAGAGCCCGATCCTACGAGCAGTACTTC	CASSSSRARSYEQYF
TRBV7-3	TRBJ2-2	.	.	TGTGCCAGCAGCTTGATTGAGAACACCGGGGAGCTGTTTTTT	CASSLIENTGELFF
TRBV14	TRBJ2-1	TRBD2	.	TGTGCCAGCAGCCCCTGGACTAGCGGCGACAATGAGCAGTTCTTC	CASSPWTSGDNEQFF
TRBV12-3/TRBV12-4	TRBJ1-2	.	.	TGTGCCAGCAGTTTGACAAGCCCCACGAGTGGCTACACCTTC	CASSLTSPTSGYTF
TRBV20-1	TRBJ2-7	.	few	TGCGCCGCAGAAAGGGGGAGGGATGAGCAGTACTTC	CAAERGRDEQYF
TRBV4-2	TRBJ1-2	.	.	TGTGCCAGCAGCCTATCTGGCCGCCTTGGCGGGCGGAACTATGGCTACACCTTC	CASSLSGRLGGRNYGYTF
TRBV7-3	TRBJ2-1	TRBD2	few	TGTGCCAGCAGCTTTCCCGGGACTAGCGGGAGGCGCTACAATGAGCAGTTCTTC	CASSFPGTSGRRYNEQFF
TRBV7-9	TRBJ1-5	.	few	TGTGCCAGCAGCTTAGACGGCAATCAGCCCCAGCATTTT	CASSLDGNQPQHF
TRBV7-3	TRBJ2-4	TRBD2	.	TGTGCCAGCAGCTTAGTGGGGACTAGCGGGAGTGGGGGAAACATTCAGTACTTC	CASSLVGTSGSGGNIQYF
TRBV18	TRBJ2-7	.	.	TGTGCCAGCTCACCACTGTCACAGGGCTCCTACGAGCAGTACTTC	CASSPLSQGSYEQYF